Presented here are 29 T cell receptor beta chains from one specimen sequenced in a study of human T cells and chemical hapten exposure. Time point indicated: healthy volunteer bleed at 2 weeks. Total RNA came from unfractionated whole blood. TCRdb re-called the RACE reads through MiXCR, storing one row per CDR3 protein. This table has around 130,000 distinct CDR3 sequences, 8.5% to 9.5% appearing once. The material sequenced was whole blood. The receptors shown here come from a male donor in good health. Some clones in this sample may be carry-over from other donors' samples.

This chain connects TRBV10-2 to TRBJ1-4, with 9 bases lining up with TRBD1. V lost 4 bases, J lost 0 bases, and 9 bases stayed unmatched. The CDR3 runs to 18 residues. Germline CDR1 and CDR2: WSHSY and SAAADI. In nucleotides, the CDR3 is TGCGCCAGCAGTGCATGGACAGGGGCGGGAGCAACTAATGAAAAACTGTTTTTT. Translating it yields CASSAWTGAGATNEKLFF.

This clonotype was seen only a few times. The V and J genes are TRBV3-1 and TRBJ2-5, with 9 bases aligning to TRBD1. The V gene's germline CDR1 is LGHDT and CDR2 YNNKEL (reference sequence). V shed 4 bases, J shed 6 bases, and the junction held 9 bases outside the gene matches. The CDR3 spans 15 residues. CDR3: CASSPRTGGEKTQYF. CDR3 sequence (DNA): TGTGCCAGCAGCCCTCGTACAGGGGGCGAGAAGACCCAGTACTTC.

The chain combines TRBV6-2 or TRBV6-3 with TRBJ2-7; D call uncertain. The CDR3 is 15 residues long. Germline V gives CDR1 MNHEY, CDR2 SVGEGT. V was clipped by 0 bases and J by 0 bases, with 9 bases between them. This chain's CDR3 is CASSYSAKSSYEQYF. The CDR3 DNA sequence: TGTGCCAGCAGTTACTCGGCGAAGAGCTCCTACGAGCAGTACTTC.

This clonotype was recorded a few times. This chain connects TRBV28 to TRBJ2-1; a weak D match, TRBD2 (5 bases). The germline V and J ends were trimmed by 3 bases and 1 base, with 10 bases remaining between them. CDR3 length equals 15 residues. Germline V lookup: CDR1 MDHEN, CDR2 SYDVKM. CDR3 DNA sequence: TGTGCCAGCAGTTTTCGGGGAGAGTCCTACAATGAGCAGTTCTTC. Amino acids: CASSFRGESYNEQFF.

In DNA form, the CDR3 reads TGTGCCAGCATCCCAGAGACAGGGGCCATCTCGCCCGAGCAGTACTTC. As protein: CASIPETGAISPEQYF. This sequence joins TRBV7-8 and TRBJ2-7; 8 bases are shared with TRBD1. CDR1 SGHVS and CDR2 FQNEAQ come from the germline V gene. The ends lost 7 bases at V and 6 bases at J; junction bases unmatched: 17. The CDR3 runs 16 residues.

This clonotype was recorded a few times. The chain carries TRBV4-3 and TRBJ2-5, with D uncertain. The CDR3 contains 13 residues. Germline loops: CDR1 LGHNA, CDR2 YSLEER. V lost 3 bases, J lost 2 bases, and 7 bases lay in between. CDR3 DNA: TGCGCCAGCAGCCAGTCCGGGCAAGAGACCCAGTACTTC. Its translation is CASSQSGQETQYF.

Many counts were recorded for this clonotype. This chain joins TRBV20-1 and TRBJ1-6; weak D call: TRBD1 (5 bases). The germline V gene encodes CDR1 DFQATT and CDR2 SNEGSKA (reference sequence). Trimming removed 5 bases from V and 4 bases from J, with 15 bases in between. The CDR3 has 15 amino acids. The CDR3 is CSAGPGGMYNSPLHF. CDR3 nucleotides: TGCAGTGCTGGCCCCGGGGGGATGTATAATTCACCCCTCCACTTT.

This chain joins TRBV20-1 and TRBJ1-2, with TRBD1 matching 8 bases. V gave up 3 bases and J gave up 5 bases; unmatched junction bases: 2. The CDR3 has 12 residues. Germline V gives CDR1 DFQATT, CDR2 SNEGSKA (reference sequence). Here the CDR3 DNA reads TGCAGTGCTAGGGACAGGGATTATGGCTACACCTTC. This translates into CSARDRDYGYTF.

This chain uses TRBV29-1 with TRBJ1-1; D ambiguous. V lost 4 bases, J lost 0 bases, and 18 bases lay in between. The CDR3 covers 16 residues. The germline gives CDR1 SQVTM, CDR2 ANQGSEA. Here the CDR3 reads CSVVNPPPPMNTEAFF. The CDR3 region has the DNA TGCAGCGTTGTGAACCCGCCCCCCCCCATGAACACTGAAGCTTTCTTT.

This clonotype was detected a few times. The chain couples TRBV7-9 to TRBJ2-1; a possible D gene is TRBD1 (5 bases). Germline CDR1 SEHNR, CDR2 FQNEAQ (reference sequence). The V end was cut by 2 bases, the J end by 7 bases, with 12 bases between. CDR3 length: 14 residues. CDR3 loop: CASSLWGSGNEQFF. The CDR3 bases are TGTGCCAGCAGCTTATGGGGCTCAGGGAATGAGCAGTTCTTC.

Only a few counts were recorded for this clonotype. The gene calls are TRBV23-1 and TRBJ2-4, with 7 nucleotides matching TRBD1. Being an ORF, TRBV23-1 has a function that is uncertain. This CDR3 region has 22 residues. Trimming took 10 bases from V and 7 from J; bases not matched to a gene: 37. Written as DNA, the CDR3 is TGCGCCACCCCCCAGCAGTCAGGGCCCACCGGACCTAACCGAGGGGGCGGGAACATTCAGTACTTC. Its protein is CATPQQSGPTGPNRGGGNIQYF.

In this sample, this clonotype turned up many times. V is TRBV5-1 and J is TRBJ1-1; D is unresolved. The germline gives CDR1 SGHRS, CDR2 YFSETQ. V gave up 1 base and J gave up 5 bases, with 12 bases separating them. The CDR3 covers 14 residues. CDR3 coding DNA: TGCGCCAGCAGCTTGATGGTTGAGATGACTGAAGCTTTCTTT. Its protein is CASSLMVEMTEAFF.

V usage is TRBV5-1 and J usage is TRBJ2-1, with 9 bases aligning to TRBD1. Germline CDR1 and CDR2: SGHRS and YFSETQ. The CDR3 is 15 amino acids. Trimming at V came to 4 bases and at J to 3 bases, leaving 5 bases not matched to a gene. CDR3 DNA: TGCGCCAGCAGCGCGGGACAGGGAATCTACAATGAGCAGTTCTTC. Translated: CASSAGQGIYNEQFF.

The rearrangement uses TRBV7-9 and TRBJ1-2; D ambiguous. The CDR3 is 16 amino acids. Germline V gene data show CDR1 as SEHNR and CDR2 as FQNEAQ (reference sequence). Trimming pared 3 bases from V and 2 bases from J, leaving 16 bases between. CDR3 sequence (DNA): TGTGCCAGCAGCTTCTTCCAGGTGTCGCTGAACTATGGCTACACCTTC. It codes for CASSFFQVSLNYGYTF.

This clonotype was detected ten times or more. This chain links TRBV4-3 with TRBJ2-5; D is uncertain. V was cut by 0 bases and J by 4 bases, with 15 bases left in between. The CDR3 length is 16 residues. Germline CDR1 and CDR2: LGHNA and YSLEER. CDR3 residues: CASSQDLTVWGETQYF. Written as DNA, the CDR3 is TGCGCCAGCAGCCAAGATCTCACCGTCTGGGGAGAGACCCAGTACTTC.

This clonotype was seen a few times. V usage is TRBV3-1 and J usage is TRBJ1-3; D is unclear. Germline loops: CDR1 LGHDT, CDR2 YNNKEL (reference sequence). The CDR3 has 15 amino acids. Between the trimmed V and J ends, which lost 2 bases and 2 bases, there was a span of 10 bases. DNA of the CDR3: TGTGCCAGCAGCCAAAGGAGCAGCGCTGGAAACACCATATATTTT. Its translation is CASSQRSSAGNTIYF.

CDR3 amino acids: CASSITGEDEKLFF. CDR3 DNA: TGTGCCAGCAGCATTACAGGGGAGGATGAAAAACTGTTTTTT. V and J are TRBV6-6 and TRBJ1-4; 7 bases map to TRBD1. This CDR3 has 14 residues. V lost 6 bases to trimming and J lost 6 bases; unmatched junction nucleotides: 7. Germline-derived CDR1 and CDR2 are MNHNY and SVGAGI (reference sequence).

The chain carries TRBV5-1 and TRBJ2-2; TRBD2 is a possible D gene (6 bases). The CDR3 has 15 amino acids. Germline V CDR1 and CDR2: SGHRS, YFSETQ. V lost 1 base and J lost 4, with 11 bases in between. The CDR3 reads CASSLQRAGTGELFF. DNA of the CDR3: TGCGCCAGCAGCTTGCAGCGGGCGGGCACCGGGGAGCTGTTTTTT.

This clonotype was observed at least ten times. The J gene is TRBJ2-6, the V gene TRBV5-1; no firm D call. This CDR3 has 14 residues. Per the germline V gene, CDR1 is SGHRS and CDR2 is YFSETQ. With 6 bases removed from V and 2 bases from J, the gap between germline ends came to 9 bases. The CDR3 DNA sequence: TGCGCCAGCACCCCGCGCGCTGGGGCCAACGTCCTGACTTTC. It encodes CASTPRAGANVLTF.

In this sample, this clonotype turned up many times. V is TRBV7-2 and J is TRBJ1-1; D is unresolved. This CDR3 is built from 14 residues. V was pared by 2 bases and J by 5 bases, with 12 bases between. The germline V gene has CDR1 SGHTA and CDR2 FQGNSA. The CDR3 loop reads CASSLYGVGTEAFF. CDR3 in DNA: TGTGCCAGCAGCTTATACGGGGTTGGAACTGAAGCTTTCTTT.

This clonotype was counted ten times or more. J is TRBJ2-3 and V is TRBV29-1; 7 bases align to TRBD2. CDR1 and CDR2 from the germline V gene are SQVTM and ANQGSEA. Trimming took 1 base from V and 4 from J; bases not matched to a gene: 8. The CDR3 contains 15 residues. CDR3 DNA sequence: TGCAGCGTTGAAGGTTTGGGAGGGCCCCCAGATACGCAGTATTTT. This encodes CSVEGLGGPPDTQYF.

This clonotype was recorded many times. The J gene is TRBJ2-3, the V gene TRBV20-1; D remains ambiguous. The CDR3 spans 17 residues. Germline V gene data show CDR1 as DFQATT and CDR2 as SNEGSKA (reference sequence). The germline V and J ends were trimmed by 1 base and 2 bases, with 19 bases remaining between them. The CDR3 nucleotides read TGCAGTGCTAGAGCTCCCTGGCTCCGTCCGCTCACAGATACGCAGTATTTT. Its translation is CSARAPWLRPLTDTQYF.

The chain couples TRBV29-1 to TRBJ2-1; 9 bases agree with TRBD1. Per the germline V gene, CDR1 is SQVTM and CDR2 is ANQGSEA. Trimming cost V 5 bases and J 8 bases; bases outside gene matches: 10. The CDR3 has 14 residues. This CDR3 reads CSVLIGGQGHEQFF. The CDR3 DNA follows: TGCAGCGTTCTCATTGGGGGACAGGGCCATGAGCAGTTCTTC.

This chain joins TRBV20-1 and TRBJ2-7; 8 bases are shared with TRBD1. Unmatched junction bases numbered 3, after V lost 4 bases and J lost 1 base. The CDR3 consists of 13 residues. The germline CDR1 and CDR2 sequences are DFQATT and SNEGSKA (reference sequence). DNA for the CDR3: TGCAGTGCTATGACAGGGGCGTCCTACGAGCAGTACTTC. This codes for CSAMTGASYEQYF.

This clonotype showed up many times. The chain couples TRBV5-1 to TRBJ2-3; 9 bases are a match to TRBD2. This CDR3 has 15 residues. V shed 2 bases, J shed 2 bases, and the junction held 3 bases outside the gene matches. Per germline, CDR1 SGHRS and CDR2 YFSETQ. The CDR3 is CASSFSGSDTDTQYF. DNA for the CDR3: TGCGCCAGCAGCTTTAGCGGGAGTGACACAGATACGCAGTATTTT.

This clonotype was seen ten or more times. This chain uses TRBV2 with TRBJ2-5, with D maybe TRBD1 (5 bases). Germline V gene lookup returns CDR1 SNHLY and CDR2 FYNNEI. The CDR3 has 15 amino acids. V gave up 2 bases and J gave up 2 bases, with 12 bases separating them. This CDR3 is CASSESVGRQETQYF. In DNA form, the CDR3 reads TGTGCCAGCAGTGAATCAGTGGGGCGTCAAGAGACCCAGTACTTC.

V and J are TRBV12-3 or TRBV12-4 and TRBJ2-1; tentative D call: TRBD2 (6 bases). Deletions cut 2 bases from V and 5 bases from J, with 13 bases between. The CDR3 contains 15 residues. The DNA for the CDR3 is TGTGCCAGCAGTTTAAGCTGGGGGGTCGACAATGAGCAGTTCTTC. It is translated as CASSLSWGVDNEQFF.

This clonotype was found a few times. The chain couples TRBV6-2 or TRBV6-3 to TRBJ2-1, with D possibly called TRBD1 or TRBD2 (5 bases each). V lost 4 bases, J lost 6 bases, and 13 bases lay in between. Germline V lookup: CDR1 MNHEY, CDR2 SVGEGT. The CDR3 contains 14 residues. The CDR3 DNA follows: TGTGCCAGCAGTTTCGTGGGACCGGTCAATGAGCAGTTCTTC. As protein: CASSFVGPVNEQFF.

A few counts support this clonotype. The chain uses TRBV4-3 and TRBJ2-7; TRBD1 matches 9 bases. The CDR3 contains 19 residues. Trimming at V came to 3 bases and at J to 4 bases, leaving 19 bases not matched to a gene. Germline assignment: CDR1 LGHNA and CDR2 YSLEER. This CDR3 is CASSQGRLGQGLGGYEQYF. CDR3 bases: TGCGCCAGCAGCCAGGGACGCCTGGGACAGGGACTGGGGGGTTACGAGCAGTACTTC.